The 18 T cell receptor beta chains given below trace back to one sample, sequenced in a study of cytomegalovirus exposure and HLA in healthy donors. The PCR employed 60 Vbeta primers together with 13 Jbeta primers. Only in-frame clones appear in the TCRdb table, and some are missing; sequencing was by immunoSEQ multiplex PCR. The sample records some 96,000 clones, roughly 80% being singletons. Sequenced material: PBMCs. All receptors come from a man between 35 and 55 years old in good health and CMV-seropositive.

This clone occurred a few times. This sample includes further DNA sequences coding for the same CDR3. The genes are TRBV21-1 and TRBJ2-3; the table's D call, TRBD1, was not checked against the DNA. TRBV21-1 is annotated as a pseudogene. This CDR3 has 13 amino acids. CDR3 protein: CASSKGSTDTQYF. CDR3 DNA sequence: TGTGCCAGCAGCAAAGGTTCAACAGATACGCAGTATTTT.

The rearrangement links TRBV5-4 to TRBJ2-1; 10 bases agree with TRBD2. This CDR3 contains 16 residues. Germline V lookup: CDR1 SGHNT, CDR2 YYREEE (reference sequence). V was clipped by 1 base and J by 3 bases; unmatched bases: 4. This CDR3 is CASSLLTSGDYNEQFF. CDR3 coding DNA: TGTGCCAGCAGCTTGCTAACTAGCGGGGACTACAATGAGCAGTTCTTC.

As DNA, the CDR3 is TGTGCCAGTAGTATAGATCCTGGACTTCGATATAGCAATCAGCCCCAGCATTTT. Translated: CASSIDPGLRYSNQPQHF. The chain has TRBV19 and TRBJ1-5; the D is unclear. The CDR3 has 18 residues. V was shortened by 0 bases and J by 0 bases, with 15 bases between the two germline ends. Germline assignment: CDR1 LNHDA and CDR2 SQIVND (reference sequence).

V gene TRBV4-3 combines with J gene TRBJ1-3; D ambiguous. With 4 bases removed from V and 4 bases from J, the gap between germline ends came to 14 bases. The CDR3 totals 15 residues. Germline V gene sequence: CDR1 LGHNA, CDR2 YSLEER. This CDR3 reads CASSPNSLRGNTIYF. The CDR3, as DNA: TGCGCCAGCAGCCCCAATTCCCTTCGGGGAAACACCATATATTTT.

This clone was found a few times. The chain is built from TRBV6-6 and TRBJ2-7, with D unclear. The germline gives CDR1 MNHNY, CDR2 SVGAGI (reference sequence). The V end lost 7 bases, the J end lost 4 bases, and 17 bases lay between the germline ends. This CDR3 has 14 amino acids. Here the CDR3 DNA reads TGTGCCAGCACCGATCAGAGGCGGCCGTACGAGCAGTACTTC. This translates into CASTDQRRPYEQYF.

The CDR3 DNA reads TGCGCCAGCAGCTTGGGGGCAGGCTATGGCTACACCTTC. It specifies CASSLGAGYGYTF. This sequence joins TRBV5-1 and TRBJ1-2; no definite D call. Looked up from germline, CDR1 is SGHRS and CDR2 is YFSETQ. The CDR3 totals 13 residues. V lost 0 bases and J lost 4, with 7 bases in between.

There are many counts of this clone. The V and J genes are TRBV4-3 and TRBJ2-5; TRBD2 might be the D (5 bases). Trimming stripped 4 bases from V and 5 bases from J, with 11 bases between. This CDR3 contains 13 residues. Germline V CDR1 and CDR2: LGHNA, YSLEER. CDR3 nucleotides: TGCGCCAGCAGCCCGGAGGTACAGGAGACCCAGTACTTC. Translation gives CASSPEVQETQYF.

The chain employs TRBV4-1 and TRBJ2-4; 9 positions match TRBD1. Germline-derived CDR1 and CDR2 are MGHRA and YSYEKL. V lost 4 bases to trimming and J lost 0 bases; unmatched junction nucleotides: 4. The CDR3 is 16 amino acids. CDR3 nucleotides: TGCGCCAGCAGCCCACAGGGGGCGCTAGCCAAAAACATTCAGTACTTC. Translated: CASSPQGALAKNIQYF.

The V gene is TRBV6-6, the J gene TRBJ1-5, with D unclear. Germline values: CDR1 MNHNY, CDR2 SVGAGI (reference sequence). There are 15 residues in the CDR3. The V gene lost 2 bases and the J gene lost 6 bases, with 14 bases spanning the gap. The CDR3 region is CASSYVAGLGQPQHF. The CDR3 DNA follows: TGTGCCAGCAGTTACGTGGCAGGTCTCGGTCAGCCCCAGCATTTT.

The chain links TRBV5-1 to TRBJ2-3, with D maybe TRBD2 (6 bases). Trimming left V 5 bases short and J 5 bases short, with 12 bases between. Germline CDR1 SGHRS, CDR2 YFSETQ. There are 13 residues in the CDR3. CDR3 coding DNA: TGCGCCAGCAGACGGGACTCCCAAGATACGCAGTATTTT. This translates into CASRRDSQDTQYF.

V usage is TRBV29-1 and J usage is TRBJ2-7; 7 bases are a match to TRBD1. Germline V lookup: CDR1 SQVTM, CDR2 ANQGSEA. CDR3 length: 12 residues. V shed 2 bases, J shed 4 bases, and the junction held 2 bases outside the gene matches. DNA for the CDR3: TGCAGCGTTGAAAACAGGGGTTACGAGCAGTACTTC. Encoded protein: CSVENRGYEQYF.

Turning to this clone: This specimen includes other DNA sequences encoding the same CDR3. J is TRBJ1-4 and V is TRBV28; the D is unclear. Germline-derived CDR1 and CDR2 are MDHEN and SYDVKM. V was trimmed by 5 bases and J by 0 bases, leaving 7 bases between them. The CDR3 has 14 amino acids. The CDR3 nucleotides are TGTGCCAGCAGTCCAGGCTCAACTAATGAAAAACTGTTTTTT. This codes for CASSPGSTNEKLFF.

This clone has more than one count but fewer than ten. CDR3 amino acids: CASSRGTSGGDIQYF. The CDR3 DNA sequence: TGTGCCAGCAGCCGGGGGACTAGCGGCGGTGACATTCAGTACTTC. V usage is TRBV5-4 and J usage is TRBJ2-4; TRBD2 matches at 11 bases. With V trimmed by 4 bases and J by 8 bases, 8 bases remained unmatched. The CDR3 length is 15 residues. In germline, CDR1 is SGHNT, CDR2 YYREEE (reference sequence).

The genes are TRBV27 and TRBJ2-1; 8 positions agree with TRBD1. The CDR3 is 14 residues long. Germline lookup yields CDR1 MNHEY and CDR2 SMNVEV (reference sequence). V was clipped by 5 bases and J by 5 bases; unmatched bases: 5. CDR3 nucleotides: TGTGCCAGCAGTCTGACAGGGGCAGACAATGAGCAGTTCTTC. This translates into CASSLTGADNEQFF.

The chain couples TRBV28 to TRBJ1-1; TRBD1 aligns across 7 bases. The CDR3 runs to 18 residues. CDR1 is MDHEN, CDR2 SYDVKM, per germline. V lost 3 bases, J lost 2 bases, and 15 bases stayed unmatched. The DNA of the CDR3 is TGTGCCAGCAGTTTTTTGCTTGGTAAAAGGGGGCAAAACACTGAAGCTTTCTTT. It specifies CASSFLLGKRGQNTEAFF.

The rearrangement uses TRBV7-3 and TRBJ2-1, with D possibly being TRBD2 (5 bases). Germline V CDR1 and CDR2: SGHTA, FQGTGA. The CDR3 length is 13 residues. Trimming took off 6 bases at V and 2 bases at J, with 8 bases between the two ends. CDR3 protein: CASSLATYNEQFF. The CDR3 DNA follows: TGTGCCAGCAGTCTAGCTACCTACAATGAGCAGTTCTTC.

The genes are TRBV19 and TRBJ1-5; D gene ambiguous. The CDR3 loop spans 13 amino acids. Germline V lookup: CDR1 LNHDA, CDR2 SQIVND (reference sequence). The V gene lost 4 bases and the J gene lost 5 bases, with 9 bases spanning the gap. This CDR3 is CASSKQHDQPQHF. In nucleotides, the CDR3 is TGTGCCAGTAGTAAACAGCACGATCAGCCCCAGCATTTT.

DNA for the CDR3: TGTGCCAGCACCACAGGGGGCTCTGGAAACACCATATATTTT. This gives the protein CASTTGGSGNTIYF. This rearrangement joins TRBV6-1 to TRBJ1-3; 8 positions agree with TRBD1. Germline V lookup: CDR1 MNHNS, CDR2 SASEGT. The CDR3 is made up of 14 amino acids. V shed 7 bases, J shed 0 bases, and the junction held 2 bases outside the gene matches.